This T cell receptor beta chain was sequenced for a study of blood T cell repertoires in COVID-19. The overall study: COVID-19 samples collected from the United States, Italy and Spain covered acute and convalescent phases. The cDNA or gDNA used as material had been derived from T cells, B-cell-depleted T cells, or PBMCs.

V lost 7 bases and J lost 4, with 14 bases in between. CDR3 length: 13 residues. Per the germline V gene, CDR1 is ENHRY and CDR2 is SYGVKD. Original methodology: Amplification from reference gene primers served as the basis for estimated nucleated cell counts. Profiled with immunoSEQ multiplex PCR; TCRdb holds only in-frame clones, not every one. That table gives V, J and clone size, and the DNA gave D and trimming. Altogether 80,000 to 95,000 clones are present, roughly 84% being singletons, with the ten largest covering around 12%. The chain has TRBV10-3 and TRBJ2-7; the D gene is possibly TRBD1 (5 bases). The sample consisted of peripheral blood. This clonotype originated in a human donor in a cohort sampled during active COVID-19. The chain's CDR3 is CAIKAGQGYEQYF. The CDR3 DNA is TGTGCCATCAAGGCAGGGCAAGGGTACGAGCAGTACTTC.